Shown below are 13 T cell receptor beta chains from a single sample sequenced in a study of blood T cell repertoires in COVID-19. The assay was immunoSEQ multiplex PCR, and TCRdb's table has in-frame clones only and misses some. This table has a few hundred thousand clones, roughly 85% appearing once. The sample was peripheral blood. These receptors were obtained from a man between 45 and 60 years old with active or convalescent COVID-19.

This rearrangement joins TRBV5-1 to TRBJ2-1; TRBD1 agrees at 10 bases. CDR1 is SGHRS, CDR2 YFSETQ, per germline. With 4 bases clipped from V and 9 bases from J, the junction kept 7 bases outside the gene matches. CDR3 length: 14 residues. CDR3 coding DNA: TGCGCCAGCAGCGCGGGACAGGGGTATCCTGAGCAGTTCTTC. It codes for CASSAGQGYPEQFF.

This sequence joins TRBV30 and TRBJ1-2, with a possible D match to TRBD1 (6 bases). This CDR3 has 12 amino acids. Germline-derived CDR1 and CDR2 are GTSNPN and SVGIG (reference sequence). With 8 bases removed from V and 8 bases from J, the gap between germline ends came to 18 bases. The CDR3 DNA reads as TGTGCCAACACGAACAGGGCTAAGGGCTACACCTTC. This sequence encodes CANTNRAKGYTF.

The V call is TRBV7-2, the J call TRBJ1-2; D gene ambiguous. The CDR3 covers 13 residues. The V end was cut by 2 bases, the J end by 3 bases, with 7 bases between. CDR1 is SGHTA and CDR2 is FQGNSA in the germline V gene. CDR3 residues: CASSLYTDYGYTF. Here the CDR3 DNA reads TGTGCCAGCAGCTTATACACCGACTATGGCTACACCTTC.

The rearrangement uses TRBV3-1 (or the pseudogene TRBV3-2) and TRBJ1-3, with D maybe TRBD1 (5 bases). Germline assignment: CDR1 LGHDT and CDR2 YNNKEL (reference sequence). Trimming pared 1 base from V and 6 bases from J, leaving 10 bases between. The CDR3 is made up of 14 amino acids. CDR3 DNA: TGTGCCAGCAGCCAAGTGGGGGGGGTAAACACCATATATTTT. It is translated as CASSQVGGVNTIYF.

DNA for the CDR3: TGTGCCAGCAGTGCGGACAGGGCGATCGGGGAGCTGTTTTTT. It codes for CASSADRAIGELFF. This chain connects TRBV6-4 to TRBJ2-2, with 8 bases fitting TRBD1. CDR1 is MRHNA and CDR2 is SNTAGT in the germline V gene. J lost 7 bases, V lost 4 bases, and 5 bases had no gene match. The CDR3 runs to 14 residues.

The V and J genes are TRBV14 and TRBJ2-1; 10 positions agree with TRBD2. CDR3 length equals 12 residues. V shed 4 bases, J shed 14 bases, and the junction held 5 bases outside the gene matches. CDR1 and CDR2 from the germline V gene are SGHDN and FVKESK. This CDR3 is CASSLTGTSEFF. The DNA for the CDR3 is TGTGCCAGCAGCCTCACCGGGACTAGCGAGTTCTTC.

The chain links TRBV6-2 or TRBV6-3 to TRBJ2-1; D remains ambiguous. The CDR3 is 16 amino acids. The ends were cut back, 2 bases at V and 6 bases at J, with 17 bases in the middle. Germline V gives CDR1 MNHEY, CDR2 SVGEGT. The CDR3 DNA is TGTGCCAGCAGTTACCAACGAAATGCTCCAGGCAATGAGCAGTTCTTC. Protein product: CASSYQRNAPGNEQFF.

The rearrangement uses TRBV6-1 and TRBJ1-2; TRBD1 matches 9 bases. V lost 2 bases, J lost 1 base, and 5 bases stayed unmatched. Germline V gives CDR1 MNHNS, CDR2 SASEGT. The CDR3 extends over 16 amino acids. For the CDR3, the DNA is TGTGCCAGCAGTGAAATGGGACAGGGAGGTAACTATGGCTACACCTTC. Translating gives CASSEMGQGGNYGYTF.

The chain joins TRBV28 to TRBJ1-4; D call uncertain. This CDR3 is built from 15 residues. The germline V gene has CDR1 MDHEN and CDR2 SYDVKM. Trimming took off 5 bases at V and 8 bases at J, with 18 bases between the two ends. The CDR3 sequence: CASSTPPLLSEKLFF. CDR3 DNA sequence: TGTGCCAGCAGTACTCCCCCGCTACTGAGCGAAAAACTGTTTTTT. Combining the CDR3 with reference TRBV28 and TRBJ1-4 gives the whole variable domain DVKVTQSSRYLVKRTGEKVFLECVQDMDHENMFWYRQDPGLGLRLIYFSYDVKMKEKGDIPEGYSVSREKKERFSLILESASTNQTSMYLCASSTPPLLSEKLFFGSGTQLSVL.

The genes are TRBV28 and TRBJ2-2; 7 bases align to TRBD1. The CDR3 covers 15 residues. Germline CDR1 is MDHEN and CDR2 is SYDVKM. After removal of 5 bases from V and 8 bases from J, the junction contained 11 bases not matched to a gene. The CDR3 DNA sequence: TGTGCCAGCAGTCTACCGACAGGGAAGGAGGGGGAGCTGTTTTTT. This translates into CASSLPTGKEGELFF.

The rearrangement uses TRBV18 and TRBJ2-2; D remains unclear. V lost 4 bases, J lost 4 bases, and 13 bases lay in between. The CDR3 totals 15 residues. Germline CDR1 reads KGHSH; CDR2 reads LQKENI. The chain's CDR3 is CASSQSRSFTGELFF. CDR3 in DNA: TGTGCCAGCTCACAATCGAGGAGCTTCACCGGGGAGCTGTTTTTT.

The chain uses TRBV7-3 and TRBJ2-1; 7 nucleotides align to TRBD2. CDR1 and CDR2 from the germline V gene are SGHTA and FQGTGA. There are 15 residues in the CDR3. With 5 bases clipped from V and 8 bases from J, the junction kept 12 bases outside the gene matches. The CDR3: CASSAPGGSGDEQFF. The CDR3 region has the DNA TGTGCCAGCAGCGCTCCTGGCGGGAGTGGGGATGAGCAGTTCTTC.

The chain employs TRBV2 and TRBJ1-5; D possibly corresponds to TRBD1 (5 bases). Germline values: CDR1 SNHLY, CDR2 FYNNEI. V gave up 8 bases and J gave up 7 bases, with 15 bases separating them. The CDR3 covers 13 residues. CDR3 loop: CASGGELGQPQHF. The CDR3 bases are TGTGCCAGCGGGGGGGAGTTAGGCCAGCCCCAGCATTTT.